The entry below describes one T cell receptor (beta chain). Clones were read by immunoSEQ multiplex PCR, and TCRdb kept only the in-frame ones, dropping some. The table has about 2 million clones, 95% seen once. This entry belongs to a study of shared clonotypes between healthy human individuals. The CDR3 extends over 14 amino acids. Trimming cost V 6 bases and J 2 bases, with 13 bases left between them. Germline CDR1 is SGHTA and CDR2 is FQGNSA. The V call is TRBV7-2, the J call TRBJ1-2; D is unclear. What was sequenced was naive CD4+ T cells sorted from blood. Subset specified: CD45RA+ positively selected. This receptor was taken from a man younger than 30 in good health. CDR3 nucleotides: TGTGCCAGCAGTTCTGTTGACGGAAACTATGGCTACACCTTC. Its protein product is CASSSVDGNYGYTF.